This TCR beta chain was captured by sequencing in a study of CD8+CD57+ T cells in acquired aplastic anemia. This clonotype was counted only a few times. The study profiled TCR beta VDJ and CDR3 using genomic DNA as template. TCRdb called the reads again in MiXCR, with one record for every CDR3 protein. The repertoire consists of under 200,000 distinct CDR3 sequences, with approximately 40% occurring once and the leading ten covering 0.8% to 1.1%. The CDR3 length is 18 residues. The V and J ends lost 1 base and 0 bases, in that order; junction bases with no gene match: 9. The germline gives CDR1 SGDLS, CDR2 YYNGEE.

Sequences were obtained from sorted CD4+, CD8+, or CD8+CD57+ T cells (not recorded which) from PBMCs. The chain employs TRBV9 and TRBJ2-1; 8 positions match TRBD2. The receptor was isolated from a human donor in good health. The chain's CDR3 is CASSVYPTSGSSYNEQFF. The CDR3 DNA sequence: TGTGCCAGCAGCGTATACCCTACTAGCGGAAGCTCCTACAATGAGCAGTTCTTC. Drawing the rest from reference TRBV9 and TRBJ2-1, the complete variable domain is DSGVTQTPKHLITATGQRVTLRCSPRSGDLSVYWYQQSLDQGLQFLIQYYNGEERAKGNILERFSAQQFPDLHSELNLSSLELGDSALYFCASSVYPTSGSSYNEQFFGPGTRLTVL.